These 29 T cell receptor beta chains were sequenced from one sample in a study of cytomegalovirus exposure and HLA in healthy donors. Researchers ran the PCR with 60 Vbeta and 13 Jbeta primers. Data came from immunoSEQ multiplex PCR; TCRdb stores just in-frame clones and leaves some out. The table lists approximately 150,000 clones, 70% to 80% of them singletons. The sample taken for sequencing was PBMCs. Source of these receptors: a man in his forties or fifties in good health and CMV-seronegative.

The CDR3 DNA sequence: TGTGCCAGCAGCCGGGACAGTTTGAGCACCGGGGAGCTGTTTTTT. Encoded protein: CASSRDSLSTGELFF. The J gene is TRBJ2-2, the V gene TRBV27; TRBD1 matches at 7 bases. The CDR3 contains 15 residues. The trim removed 6 bases at V and 4 bases at J, leaving 8 bases unmatched. Germline assignment: CDR1 MNHEY and CDR2 SMNVEV (reference sequence).

V usage is TRBV29-1 and J usage is TRBJ2-2; D not resolved. This CDR3 comprises 15 residues. Germline assignment: CDR1 SQVTM and CDR2 ANQGSEA. Trimming removed 6 bases from V and 4 bases from J, with 18 bases in between. The CDR3 sequence: CSVSWAGTSTGELFF. The CDR3 nucleotides read TGCAGCGTCAGCTGGGCAGGTACCAGCACCGGGGAGCTGTTTTTT.

The J gene is TRBJ2-1, the V gene TRBV2, with 7 bases lining up with TRBD2. The CDR3 loop spans 13 amino acids. With V trimmed by 4 bases and J by 6 bases, 3 bases remained unmatched. The germline V gene has CDR1 SNHLY and CDR2 FYNNEI. For the CDR3, the DNA is TGTGCCAGCAGTGGCCCTAGCGGCAATGAGCAGTTCTTC. The encoded protein is CASSGPSGNEQFF.

The chain couples TRBV6-4 to TRBJ1-2; TRBD1 matches at 7 bases. From germline, CDR1 is MRHNA and CDR2 SNTAGT. With V trimmed by 0 bases and J by 4 bases, 8 bases remained unmatched. The CDR3 length is 16 residues. The CDR3 DNA sequence: TGTGCCAGCAGTGACTCGAGTAGGGGGCGCGCCTATGGCTACACCTTC. Its protein is CASSDSSRGRAYGYTF.

This clone was seen just once. This chain uses TRBV5-1 with TRBJ1-6; D unresolved. V was pared by 0 bases and J by 7 bases, with 11 bases between. The germline V gene has CDR1 SGHRS and CDR2 YFSETQ. This CDR3 comprises 15 residues. The CDR3: CASSLDGQENSPLHF. The CDR3 DNA sequence: TGCGCCAGCAGCTTGGATGGGCAGGAAAATTCACCCCTCCACTTT. The full variable domain, completed using reference TRBV5-1 and TRBJ1-6, is KAGVTQTPRYLIKTRGQQVTLSCSPISGHRSVSWYQQTPGQGLQFLFEYFSETQRNKGNFPGRFSGRQFSNSRSEMNVSTLELGDSALYLCASSLDGQENSPLHFGNGTRLTVT.

The chain carries TRBV10-2 and TRBJ1-6; D ambiguous. The V gene lost 3 bases and the J gene lost 0 bases, with 9 bases spanning the gap. Germline CDR1 is WSHSY and CDR2 is SAAADI. This CDR3 comprises 16 residues. The CDR3 DNA follows: TGCGCCAGCAGTGACAAACAGAACTCCTATAATTCACCCCTCCACTTT. It yields the protein CASSDKQNSYNSPLHF.

The V and J genes are TRBV11-2 and TRBJ2-7, with a weak D call TRBD2 (5 bases). From germline, CDR1 is SGHAT and CDR2 FQNNGV. V lost 2 bases and J 3 bases, leaving 11 bases between the germline ends. The CDR3 spans 14 residues. CDR3 sequence reads: CASSLLTGNYEQYF. The CDR3 DNA is TGTGCCAGCAGCTTACTAACGGGAAACTACGAGCAGTACTTC.

This rearrangement joins TRBV18 to TRBJ2-6; TRBD1 might be the D (6 bases). Between the trimmed V and J ends, which lost 4 bases and 2 bases, there was a span of 18 bases. The length of the CDR3 is 18 residues. Germline loops: CDR1 KGHSH, CDR2 LQKENI. The CDR3 here is CASSQQGKYSAGANVLTF. In DNA form, the CDR3 reads TGTGCCAGCTCACAACAGGGTAAATACTCCGCTGGGGCCAACGTCCTGACTTTC. Based on the CDR3 plus reference TRBV18 and TRBJ2-6, the full variable domain is NAGVMQNPRHLVRRRGQEARLRCSPMKGHSHVYWYRQLPEEGLKFMVYLQKENIIDESGMPKERFSAEFPKEGPSILRIQQVVRGDSAAYFCASSQQGKYSAGANVLTFGAGSRLTVL.

The chain carries TRBV2 and TRBJ2-7, with D perhaps matching TRBD1 (5 bases). This CDR3 has 13 amino acids. CDR1 is SNHLY and CDR2 is FYNNEI in the germline V gene. Trimming cost V 3 bases and J 3 bases, with 9 bases left between them. CDR3 amino acids: CASSDPDNYEQYF. CDR3 sequence (DNA): TGTGCCAGCAGTGACCCGGACAACTACGAGCAGTACTTC.

V is TRBV5-4 and J is TRBJ1-6; 7 nucleotides align to TRBD1. Per the germline V gene, CDR1 is SGHNT and CDR2 is YYREEE (reference sequence). This CDR3 contains 15 residues. V dropped 0 bases and J dropped 6; count of bases not matched to a gene: 3. For the CDR3, the DNA is TGTGCCAGCAGCTTGGACAGGGGACCTAATTCACCCCTCCACTTT. Amino acids: CASSLDRGPNSPLHF.

The chain employs TRBV7-6 and TRBJ1-5, with D unresolved. CDR3 length: 13 residues. CDR1 SGHVS and CDR2 FNYEAQ come from the germline V gene. Trimming pared 1 base from V and 11 bases from J, leaving 12 bases between. Here the CDR3 reads CASSLEARGTQHF. As DNA, the CDR3 is TGTGCCAGCAGCTTAGAGGCCCGAGGAACCCAGCATTTT.

The DNA of the CDR3 is TGTGCCAGCAGTTTTGGGGGAGGGGGTCCCAGGAACTATGGCTACACCTTC. It encodes CASSFGGGGPRNYGYTF. The V call is TRBV27, the J call TRBJ1-2; D may be TRBD1 (6 bases). Trimming stripped 3 bases from V and 2 bases from J, with 19 bases between. The germline V gene encodes CDR1 MNHEY and CDR2 SMNVEV (reference sequence). This CDR3 has 17 residues.

V gene TRBV9 combines with J gene TRBJ2-5; perhaps TRBD1 as D (5 bases). With 1 base removed from V and 1 base from J, the gap between germline ends came to 11 bases. The CDR3 runs 15 residues. Germline loops: CDR1 SGDLS, CDR2 YYNGEE. The CDR3 loop is CASSVSGAIQETQYF. In nucleotides, the CDR3 is TGTGCCAGCAGCGTAAGTGGGGCAATCCAAGAGACCCAGTACTTC.

This chain links TRBV7-9 with TRBJ2-5, with a tentative D call TRBD2 (7 bases). Germline CDR1 SEHNR, CDR2 FQNEAQ (reference sequence). This CDR3 region has 15 residues. V dropped 5 bases and J dropped 0 bases, with 13 bases sitting between them. CDR3 in amino acids: CASSTGGQYQETQYF. The CDR3 region has the DNA TGTGCCAGCAGCACGGGGGGCCAGTACCAAGAGACCCAGTACTTC.

This chain links TRBV7-8 with TRBJ2-3; 8 bases agree with TRBD1. V shed 1 base, J shed 1 base, and the junction held 4 bases outside the gene matches. CDR3 length: 16 amino acids. CDR1 and CDR2 from the germline V gene are SGHVS and FQNEAQ. The CDR3 loop is CASSLGYRGGTDTQYF. The CDR3 nucleotides read TGTGCCAGCAGCTTAGGGTACAGGGGGGGCACAGATACGCAGTATTTT.

J is TRBJ2-5 and V is TRBV5-1, with 10 bases aligning to TRBD2. V shed 3 bases, J shed 1 base, and the junction held 6 bases outside the gene matches. The CDR3 is 16 amino acids. Germline lookup yields CDR1 SGHRS and CDR2 YFSETQ. CDR3 sequence (DNA): TGCGCCAGCAGCTCCCTAAGGACTAGCGGCCAAGAGACCCAGTACTTC. Amino acids: CASSSLRTSGQETQYF.

This chain connects TRBV7-9 to TRBJ2-2; perhaps TRBD2 as D (6 bases). CDR1 and CDR2 (germline): SEHNR, FQNEAQ (reference sequence). This CDR3 region has 15 residues. V gave up 5 bases and J gave up 0 bases, with 10 bases separating them. The DNA for the CDR3 is TGTGCCAGCAGCGGCGGGGTCCCGAACACCGGGGAGCTGTTTTTT. Translated, it gives CASSGGVPNTGELFF.

CDR3 region: CAINPGQGLTGELFF. The CDR3, as DNA: TGTGCCATCAATCCTGGACAGGGACTCACCGGGGAGCTGTTTTTT. The rearrangement joins TRBV10-3 to TRBJ2-2; 8 nucleotides agree with TRBD1. With V trimmed by 7 bases and J by 4 bases, 8 bases remained unmatched. The CDR3 consists of 15 residues. Germline V lookup: CDR1 ENHRY, CDR2 SYGVKD.

This chain joins TRBV27 and TRBJ2-4, with 9 positions matching TRBD1. This CDR3 spans 22 amino acids. The trim removed 3 bases at V and 0 bases at J, leaving 21 bases unmatched. In germline, CDR1 is MNHEY, CDR2 SMNVEV (reference sequence). CDR3 amino acids: CASSFFHPGRDRVQIAKNIQYF. The CDR3 DNA sequence: TGTGCCAGCAGTTTCTTCCACCCAGGTCGGGACAGGGTGCAAATAGCCAAAAACATTCAGTACTTC.

J is TRBJ2-5 and V is TRBV6-1; 10 bases match TRBD1. The J call may be in error: the DNA end matches TRBJ2-7 better. The CDR3 length is 14 residues. Germline V gene lookup returns CDR1 MNHNS and CDR2 SASEGT. This chain's CDR3 is CATLRDRGSYEQYF. CDR3 nucleotides: TGTGCCACCCTCCGGGACAGGGGCTCCTACGAGCAGTACTTC.

This chain's CDR3 is CAARDRGRSPLHF. DNA for the CDR3: TGTGCCGCACGTGACAGGGGGCGATCACCCCTCCACTTT. The chain uses TRBV6-6 and TRBJ1-6, with 10 positions matching TRBD1. The CDR3 runs to 13 residues. Germline V gene data show CDR1 as MNHNY and CDR2 as SVGAGI (reference sequence). V dropped 11 bases and J dropped 10; count of bases not matched to a gene: 8.

The chain employs TRBV5-4 and TRBJ1-2; weak D call: TRBD1 (5 bases). This CDR3 is 16 amino acids long. The germline V and J ends were trimmed by 9 bases and 4 bases, with 25 bases remaining between them. Looked up from germline, CDR1 is SGHNT and CDR2 is YYREEE (reference sequence). As DNA, the CDR3 is TGTGCCACCGGAGGGGTACCGGGACGGACATCCTATGGCTACACCTTC. It codes for CATGGVPGRTSYGYTF. Full variable domain (outside the CDR3, taken from reference TRBV5-4 and TRBJ1-2): ETGVTQSPTHLIKTRGQQVTLRCSSQSGHNTVSWYQQALGQGPQFIFQYYREEENGRGNFPPRFSGLQFPNYSSELNVNALELDDSALYLCATGGVPGRTSYGYTFGSGTRLTVV.

This clone showed up just a few times. The chain has TRBV6-5 and TRBJ2-7; unclear D gene. Germline V gives CDR1 MNHEY, CDR2 SVGAGI. The CDR3 extends over 14 amino acids. The V end was cut by 6 bases, the J end by 1 base, with 13 bases between. The CDR3 spells CASSPSLESYEQYF. CDR3 nucleotides: TGTGCCAGCAGCCCCAGCCTAGAATCCTACGAGCAGTACTTC.

The sample holds a few counts of this clone. This chain joins TRBV5-4 and TRBJ1-5; unclear D gene. This CDR3 is 15 amino acids long. Trimming took 0 bases from V and 0 from J, leaving 7 bases between them. CDR1 SGHNT and CDR2 YYREEE come from the germline V gene (reference sequence). The CDR3 here is CASSLGGGSNQPQHF. The DNA for the CDR3 is TGTGCCAGCAGCTTGGGCGGAGGTAGCAATCAGCCCCAGCATTTT.

Only a few counts were recorded for this clone. V gene TRBV5-4 combines with J gene TRBJ2-5; 10 nucleotides agree with TRBD2. The CDR3 sequence is 16 residues long. Germline CDR1 and CDR2: SGHNT and YYREEE (reference sequence). V gave up 0 bases and J gave up 4 bases; unmatched junction bases: 6. CDR3: CASSLEWSGGAETQYF. For the CDR3, the DNA is TGTGCCAGCAGCTTGGAATGGAGCGGGGGGGCAGAGACCCAGTACTTC.

The J gene is TRBJ2-1, the V gene TRBV9, with 9 bases lining up with TRBD1. The V gene end was trimmed by 0 bases and the J gene end by 9 bases; junction bases not matched to a gene: 7. CDR3 size: 15 residues. The germline gives CDR1 SGDLS, CDR2 YYNGEE. CDR3 DNA: TGTGCCAGCAGCGTAGAGGGACAGGGCAGGGGTGAGCAGTTCTTC. It yields the protein CASSVEGQGRGEQFF.

The J gene is TRBJ2-3, the V gene TRBV4-3; 12 nucleotides align to TRBD2. This CDR3 has 16 amino acids. Germline CDR1 is LGHNA and CDR2 is YSLEER. Trimming at V came to 5 bases and at J to 5 bases, leaving 8 bases not matched to a gene. The CDR3 bases are TGCGCCAGCAGCTCCCGGACTAGCGGGGTAGTAGATACGCAGTATTTT. Translation: CASSSRTSGVVDTQYF.

The chain combines TRBV5-5 with TRBJ2-5; D may be TRBD1 (5 bases). In germline, CDR1 is SGHKS, CDR2 YYEKEE (reference sequence). The CDR3 runs to 13 residues. V shed 0 bases and J shed 3 bases, with 6 bases lying between them. This CDR3 reads CASSLGQKETQYF. The CDR3 DNA is TGTGCCAGCAGCTTGGGACAGAAAGAGACCCAGTACTTC. The whole variable domain, remainder taken from reference TRBV5-5 and TRBJ2-5, is DAGVTQSPTHLIKTRGQQVTLRCSPISGHKSVSWYQQVLGQGPQFIFQYYEKEERGRGNFPDRFSARQFPNYSSELNVNALLLGDSALYLCASSLGQKETQYFGPGTRLLVL.

This chain uses TRBV27 with TRBJ1-3, with D maybe TRBD1 (6 bases). V was shortened by 3 bases and J by 2 bases, with 17 bases between the two germline ends. Per the germline V gene, CDR1 is MNHEY and CDR2 is SMNVEV (reference sequence). The CDR3 has 17 residues. This CDR3 is CASSLRPTGPTGNTIYF. In DNA form, the CDR3 reads TGTGCCAGCAGTTTGCGGCCTACAGGGCCCACTGGAAACACCATATATTTT.